A selection of T cell receptor beta chains follows, all from one sample in a study of STAT5B mutations in CD4+ large granular lymphocyte leukemia. Some clones are missing from TCRdb's copy, which holds only in-frame ones; the method was immunoSEQ multiplex PCR. Among fewer than 35,000 clones listed, roughly 71% were seen once. The specimen was CD4+ T cells from blood buffy coats. The origin of the receptors is a human donor in good health. Both conserved end residues are part of each CDR3. The order of the fields is V gene, J gene, CDR3 protein.

V gene: TRBV5-6
J gene: TRBJ1-2
CDR3 protein: CASSSDSRNYGYTF

V gene: TRBV9
J gene: TRBJ2-7
CDR3 protein: CASSRGQVSTYEQYF

V gene: TRBV7-2
J gene: TRBJ1-2
CDR3 protein: CASSLVQGDYGYTF

V gene: TRBV2
J gene: TRBJ1-4
CDR3 protein: CASREDWAAATNEKLFF

V gene: TRBV2
J gene: TRBJ2-3
CDR3 protein: CAIKTGASTDTQYF

V gene: TRBV30
J gene: TRBJ1-5
CDR3 protein: CAWRALGQNSNQPQHF

V gene: TRBV5-1
J gene: TRBJ2-2
CDR3 protein: CASSLWVAGKNTGELFF

V gene: TRBV2
J gene: TRBJ1-4
CDR3 protein: CASRVLNEKLFF

V gene: TRBV19
J gene: TRBJ1-6
CDR3 protein: CASSIEFTLSSYNSPLHF

V gene: TRBV10-1
J gene: TRBJ1-1
CDR3 protein: CASSEGNTEAFF